Sequencing of this TCR beta chain was carried out in a study of CD8 T cells in ankylosing spondylitis. This CDR3 has 15 residues. CDR1 and CDR2 from the germline V gene are SGHDN and FVKESK. Trimming removed 4 bases from V and 7 bases from J, with 14 bases in between. The authors made TCR beta libraries by quantitative 5'-RACE with molecular barcodes. Using its own MiXCR run on the 5' RACE reads, TCRdb lists one record per CDR3 protein. This table holds some 220,000 distinct CDR3 sequences, more than 9% found once. Findings and caveats of the study: There was reportedly significant enrichment of clones that were disease-linked in matched ankylosing spondylitis synovial fluid. Some motif variants had been reported before (in reactive arthritis synovial fluid and blood). Disease-linked clones proved CD8+ and comparatively uncommon in peripheral blood.

This clonotype has ten or more counts. Antigen unknown. What was sequenced was blood, either unsorted or a sorted T cell fraction (not recorded which). This sequence originates from a male donor with ankylosing spondylitis or in good health (not recorded which). The rearrangement joins TRBV14 to TRBJ1-6; D gene uncertain. CDR3 in DNA: TGTGCCAGCAGCCCCCTAAGAGGAGGAAATTCACCCCTCCACTTT. Translating it yields CASSPLRGGNSPLHF.